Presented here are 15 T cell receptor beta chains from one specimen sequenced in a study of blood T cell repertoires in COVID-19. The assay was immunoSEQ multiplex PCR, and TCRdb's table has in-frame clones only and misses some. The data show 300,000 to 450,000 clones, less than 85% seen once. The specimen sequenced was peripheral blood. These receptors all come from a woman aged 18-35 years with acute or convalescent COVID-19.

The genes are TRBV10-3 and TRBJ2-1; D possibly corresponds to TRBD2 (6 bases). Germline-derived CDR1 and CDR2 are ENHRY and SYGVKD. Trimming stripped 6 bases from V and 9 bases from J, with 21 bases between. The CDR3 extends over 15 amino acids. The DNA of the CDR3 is TGTGCCATCAGGGAAGCGGGTGGGGGGTTCGGTGAGCAGTTCTTC. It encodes CAIREAGGGFGEQFF.

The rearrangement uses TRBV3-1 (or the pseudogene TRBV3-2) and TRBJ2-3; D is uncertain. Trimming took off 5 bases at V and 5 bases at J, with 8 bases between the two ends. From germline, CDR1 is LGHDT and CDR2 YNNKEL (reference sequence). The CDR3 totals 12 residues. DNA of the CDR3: TGTGCCAGCAGCTCTACCGAAGATACGCAGTATTTT. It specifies CASSSTEDTQYF.

The CDR3 DNA sequence: TGCGCCAGCAGCCCGGGGGGGCCGGACATTCAGTACTTC. Translation gives CASSPGGPDIQYF. The chain recombines TRBV5-1 with TRBJ2-4; 8 bases line up with TRBD2. Germline V gives CDR1 SGHRS, CDR2 YFSETQ. The CDR3 sequence is 13 residues long. V lost 4 bases to trimming and J lost 8 bases; unmatched junction nucleotides: 5.

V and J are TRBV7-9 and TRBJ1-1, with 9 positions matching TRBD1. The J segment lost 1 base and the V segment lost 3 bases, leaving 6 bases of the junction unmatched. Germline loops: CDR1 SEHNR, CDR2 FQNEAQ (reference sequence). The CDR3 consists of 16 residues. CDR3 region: CASSFTLGQGNTEAFF. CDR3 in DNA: TGTGCCAGCAGCTTTACCCTGGGACAGGGGAACACTGAAGCTTTCTTT.

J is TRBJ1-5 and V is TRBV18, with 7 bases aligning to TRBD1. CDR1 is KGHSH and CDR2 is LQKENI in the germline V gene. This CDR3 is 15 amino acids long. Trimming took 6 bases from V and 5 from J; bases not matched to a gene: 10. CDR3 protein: CASSTGQRRHQPQHF. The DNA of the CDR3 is TGTGCCAGCTCTACGGGACAGAGAAGGCATCAGCCCCAGCATTTT.

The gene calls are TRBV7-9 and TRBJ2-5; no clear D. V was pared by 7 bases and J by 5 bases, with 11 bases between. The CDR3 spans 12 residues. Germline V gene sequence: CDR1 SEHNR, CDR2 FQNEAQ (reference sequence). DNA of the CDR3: TGTGCCAGCACAGAGCTCAGGGAGACCCAGTACTTC. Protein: CASTELRETQYF.

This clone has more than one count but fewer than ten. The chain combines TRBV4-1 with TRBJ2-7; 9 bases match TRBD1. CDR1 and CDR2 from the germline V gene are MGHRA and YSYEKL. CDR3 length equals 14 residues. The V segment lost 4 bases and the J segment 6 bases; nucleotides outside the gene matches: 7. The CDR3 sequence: CASSPPGQGREQYF. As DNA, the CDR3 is TGCGCCAGCAGCCCCCCGGGACAGGGTCGCGAGCAGTACTTC.

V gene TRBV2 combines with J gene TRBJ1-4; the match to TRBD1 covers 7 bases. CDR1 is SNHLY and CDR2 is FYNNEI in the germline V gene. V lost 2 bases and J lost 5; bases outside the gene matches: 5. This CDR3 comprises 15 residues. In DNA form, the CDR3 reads TGTGCCAGCAGTGAATCTCCGGGACAGAATGAAAAACTGTTTTTT. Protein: CASSESPGQNEKLFF.

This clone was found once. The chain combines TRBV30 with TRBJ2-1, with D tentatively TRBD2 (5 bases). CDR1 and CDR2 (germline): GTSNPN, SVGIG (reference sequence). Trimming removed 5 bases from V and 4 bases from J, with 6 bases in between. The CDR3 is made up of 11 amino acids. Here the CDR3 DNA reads TGTGCCTGGGGCGGGTACAATGAGCAGTTCTTC. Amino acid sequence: CAWGGYNEQFF.

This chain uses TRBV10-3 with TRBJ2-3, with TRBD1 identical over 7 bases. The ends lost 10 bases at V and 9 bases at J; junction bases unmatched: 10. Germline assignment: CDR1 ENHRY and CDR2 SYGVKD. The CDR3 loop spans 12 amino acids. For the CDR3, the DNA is TGTGCCACCACGACAGGGTTAGGCACGCAGTATTTT. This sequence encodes CATTTGLGTQYF.

The CDR3 loop reads CAWREGNIQYF. DNA for the CDR3: TGTGCCTGGAGGGAGGGAAACATTCAGTACTTC. The rearrangement links TRBV30 to TRBJ2-4, with TRBD2 as a possible D gene (6 bases). This CDR3 spans 11 amino acids. Germline CDR1 is GTSNPN and CDR2 is SVGIG (reference sequence). V was shortened by 3 bases and J by 6 bases, with 6 bases between the two germline ends.

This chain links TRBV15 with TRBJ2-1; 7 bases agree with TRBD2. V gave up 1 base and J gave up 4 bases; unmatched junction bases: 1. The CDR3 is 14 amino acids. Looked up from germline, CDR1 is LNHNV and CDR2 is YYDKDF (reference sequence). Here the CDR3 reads CATSRVGGYNEQFF. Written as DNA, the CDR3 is TGTGCCACCAGCAGAGTGGGAGGGTACAATGAGCAGTTCTTC. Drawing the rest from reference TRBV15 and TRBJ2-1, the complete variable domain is DAMVIQNPRYQVTQFGKPVTLSCSQTLNHNVMYWYQQKSSQAPKLLFHYYDKDFNNEADTPDNFQSRRPNTSFCFLDIRSPGLGDTAMYLCATSRVGGYNEQFFGPGTRLTVL.

CDR3 nucleotides: TGTGCCAGTCAGGGCCGAAATGGCTACACCTTC. Translation: CASQGRNGYTF. The chain links TRBV28 to TRBJ1-2; D might be TRBD1 (5 bases). Looked up from germline, CDR1 is MDHEN and CDR2 is SYDVKM. This CDR3 comprises 11 residues. Deletions cut 9 bases from V and 6 bases from J, with 11 bases between.

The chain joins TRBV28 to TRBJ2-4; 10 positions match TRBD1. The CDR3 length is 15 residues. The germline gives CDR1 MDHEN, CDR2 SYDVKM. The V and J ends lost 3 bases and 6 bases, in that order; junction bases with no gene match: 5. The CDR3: CASSFSGTGVNIQYF. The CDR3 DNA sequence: TGTGCCAGCAGTTTCTCCGGGACAGGGGTAAACATTCAGTACTTC.

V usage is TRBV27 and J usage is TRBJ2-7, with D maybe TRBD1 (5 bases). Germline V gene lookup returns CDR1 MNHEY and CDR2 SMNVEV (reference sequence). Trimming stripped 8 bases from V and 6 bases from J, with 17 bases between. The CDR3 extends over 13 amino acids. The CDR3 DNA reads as TGTGCCAGCCGAGCAGCAGGGTTGTCCGAGCAGTACTTC. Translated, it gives CASRAAGLSEQYF.